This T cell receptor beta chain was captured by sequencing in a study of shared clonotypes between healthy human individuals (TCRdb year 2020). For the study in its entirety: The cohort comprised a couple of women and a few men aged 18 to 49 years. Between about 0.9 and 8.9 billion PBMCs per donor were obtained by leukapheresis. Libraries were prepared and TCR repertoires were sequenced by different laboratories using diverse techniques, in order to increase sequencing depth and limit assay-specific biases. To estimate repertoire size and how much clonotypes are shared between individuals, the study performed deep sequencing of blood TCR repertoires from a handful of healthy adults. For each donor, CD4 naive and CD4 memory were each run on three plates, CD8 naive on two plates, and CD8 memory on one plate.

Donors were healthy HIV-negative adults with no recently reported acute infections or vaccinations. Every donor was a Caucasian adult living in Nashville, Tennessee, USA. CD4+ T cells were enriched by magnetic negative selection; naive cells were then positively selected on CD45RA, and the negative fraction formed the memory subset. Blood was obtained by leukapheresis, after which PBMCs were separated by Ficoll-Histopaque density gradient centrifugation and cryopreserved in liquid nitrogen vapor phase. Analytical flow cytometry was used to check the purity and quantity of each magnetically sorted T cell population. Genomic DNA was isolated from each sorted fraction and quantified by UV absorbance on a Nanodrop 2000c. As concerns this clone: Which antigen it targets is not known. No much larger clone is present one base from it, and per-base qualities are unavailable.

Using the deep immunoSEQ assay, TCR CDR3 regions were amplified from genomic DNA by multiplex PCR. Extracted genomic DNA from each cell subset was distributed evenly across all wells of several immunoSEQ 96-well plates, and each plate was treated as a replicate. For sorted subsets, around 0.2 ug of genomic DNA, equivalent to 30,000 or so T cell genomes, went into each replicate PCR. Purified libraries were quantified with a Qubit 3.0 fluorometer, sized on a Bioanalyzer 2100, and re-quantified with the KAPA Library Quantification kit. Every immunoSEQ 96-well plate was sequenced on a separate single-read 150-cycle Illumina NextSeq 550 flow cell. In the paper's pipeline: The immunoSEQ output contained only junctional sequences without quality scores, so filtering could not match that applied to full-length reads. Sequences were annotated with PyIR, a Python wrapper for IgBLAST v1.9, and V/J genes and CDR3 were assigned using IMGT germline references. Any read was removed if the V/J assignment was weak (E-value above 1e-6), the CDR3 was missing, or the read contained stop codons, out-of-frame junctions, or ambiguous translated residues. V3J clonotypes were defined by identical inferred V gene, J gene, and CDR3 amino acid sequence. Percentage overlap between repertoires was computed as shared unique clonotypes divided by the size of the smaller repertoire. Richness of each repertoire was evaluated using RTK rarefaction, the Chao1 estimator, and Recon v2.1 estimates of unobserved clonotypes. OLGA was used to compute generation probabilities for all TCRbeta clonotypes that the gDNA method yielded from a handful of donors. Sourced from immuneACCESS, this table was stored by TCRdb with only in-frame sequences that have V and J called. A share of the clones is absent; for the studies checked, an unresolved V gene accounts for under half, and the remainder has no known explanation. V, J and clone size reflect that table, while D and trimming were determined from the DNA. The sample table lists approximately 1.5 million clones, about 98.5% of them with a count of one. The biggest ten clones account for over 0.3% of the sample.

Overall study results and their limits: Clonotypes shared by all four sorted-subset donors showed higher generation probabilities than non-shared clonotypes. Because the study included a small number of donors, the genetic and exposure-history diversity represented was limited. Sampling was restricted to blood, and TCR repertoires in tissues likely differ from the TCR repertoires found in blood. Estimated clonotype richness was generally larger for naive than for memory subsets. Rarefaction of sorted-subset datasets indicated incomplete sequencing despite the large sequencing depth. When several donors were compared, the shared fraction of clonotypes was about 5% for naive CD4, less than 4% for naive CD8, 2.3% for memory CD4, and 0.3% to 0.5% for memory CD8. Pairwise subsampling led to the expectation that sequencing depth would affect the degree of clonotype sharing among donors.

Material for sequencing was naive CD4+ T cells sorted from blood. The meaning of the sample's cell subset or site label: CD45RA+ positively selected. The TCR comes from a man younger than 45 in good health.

The DNA is as follows: TGTGCCAGCAGCGTAGGGACTAGCGGGAGGATCACCTACGAGCAGTACTTC. The resulting protein is CASSVGTSGRITYEQYF. The rearrangement joined TRBV9 to TRBJ2-7, with TRBD2 matching 14 junction bases. Unmatched junction bases come to 4, with V trimmed by 0 bases and J by 2 bases. In the germline V gene, CDR1 corresponds to SGDLS and CDR2 to YYNGEE. Including cysteine and phenylalanine, the CDR3 has 17 amino acids. The read is trimmed to its CDR3 DNA, 51 bases read in frame from base 1.